This TCR beta chain was identified in a study of cytomegalovirus exposure and HLA in healthy donors. In the PCR, 60 Vbeta and 13 Jbeta primers were used. Sequencing was performed with immunoSEQ multiplex PCR; in TCRdb, only in-frame clones are kept and a portion is missing. Found here are some 38,000 clones, approximately 75% of them singletons; the top ten hold 3.5% to 4%. J gave up 4 bases and V 6 bases, and 4 bases lay outside the gene matches. Germline V gene data show CDR1 as MNHEY and CDR2 as SVGAGI. The CDR3 length is 13 residues. The donors (healthy individuals) were bone marrow donors. Sequencing was performed on PBMCs. This chain joins TRBV6-5 and TRBJ1-2; 8 nucleotides match TRBD1. The TCR was taken from a man aged 40-49 years in good health and CMV-seronegative. CDR3 residues: CASRTGAGYGYTF. The CDR3 bases are TGTGCCAGCAGGACAGGGGCTGGCTATGGCTACACCTTC.